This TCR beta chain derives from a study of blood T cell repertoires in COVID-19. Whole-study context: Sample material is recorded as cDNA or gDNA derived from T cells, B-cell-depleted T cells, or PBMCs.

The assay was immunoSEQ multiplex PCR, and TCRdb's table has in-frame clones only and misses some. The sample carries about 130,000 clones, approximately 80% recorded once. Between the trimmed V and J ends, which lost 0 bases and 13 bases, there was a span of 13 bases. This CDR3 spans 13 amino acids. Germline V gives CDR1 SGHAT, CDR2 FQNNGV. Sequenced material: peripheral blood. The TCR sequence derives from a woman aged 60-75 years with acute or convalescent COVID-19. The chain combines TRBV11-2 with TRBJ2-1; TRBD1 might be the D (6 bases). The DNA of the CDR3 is TGTGCCAGCAGCTTAGATCAGGGGCCGGTCCAGTTCTTC. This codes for CASSLDQGPVQFF.